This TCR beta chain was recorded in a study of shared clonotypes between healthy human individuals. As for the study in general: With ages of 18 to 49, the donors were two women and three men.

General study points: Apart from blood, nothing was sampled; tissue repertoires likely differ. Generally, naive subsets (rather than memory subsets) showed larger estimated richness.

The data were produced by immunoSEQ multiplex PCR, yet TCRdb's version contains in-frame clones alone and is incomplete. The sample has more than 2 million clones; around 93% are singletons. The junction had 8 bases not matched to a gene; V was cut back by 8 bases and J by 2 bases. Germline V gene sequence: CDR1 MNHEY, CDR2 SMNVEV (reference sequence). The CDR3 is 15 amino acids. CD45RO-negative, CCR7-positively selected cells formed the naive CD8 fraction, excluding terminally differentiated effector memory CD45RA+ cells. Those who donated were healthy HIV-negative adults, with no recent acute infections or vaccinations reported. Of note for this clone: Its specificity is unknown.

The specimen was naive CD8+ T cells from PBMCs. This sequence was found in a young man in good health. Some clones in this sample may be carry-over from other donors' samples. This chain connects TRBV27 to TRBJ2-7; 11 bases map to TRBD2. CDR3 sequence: CASGTSGRGPYEQYF. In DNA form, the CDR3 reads TGTGCCAGCGGAACTAGCGGGAGAGGGCCCTACGAGCAGTACTTC.